The 20 T cell receptor beta chains below were found in one sample sequenced in a study of T cell responses to AZD1222 COVID-19 vaccine. The method was immunoSEQ multiplex PCR; TCRdb's version includes in-frame clones alone and lacks a portion of them. The table has more than 150,000 clones, about 92% seen once. The input for sequencing was peripheral blood, taken on day 0 of AZD1222 vaccination. The receptor source for this set is an adult in good health.

The rearrangement uses TRBV11-3 and TRBJ1-1; weak D call: TRBD1 (6 bases). The V end lost 10 bases, the J end lost 6 bases, and 27 bases lay between the germline ends. The CDR3 covers 16 residues. The germline V gene has CDR1 SGHNT and CDR2 YENEEA. The CDR3 nucleotides are TGTGCCACTTACTACCGGGACATCAAAAAGGGCCCTGAAGCTTTCTTT. It encodes CATYYRDIKKGPEAFF.

Remarks on this clone: The sample has other DNA sequences that encode this CDR3 too. The CDR3 DNA sequence: TGTGCCAGCAGTTTAGGGCGGACTGAAGCTTTCTTT. Its protein product is CASSLGRTEAFF. The chain combines TRBV12-3 or TRBV12-4 with TRBJ1-1; no reliable D call. The CDR3 contains 12 residues. V shed 1 base and J shed 5 bases, with 5 bases lying between them.

The gene calls are TRBV7-6 and TRBJ1-2, with a weak D call TRBD1 (5 bases). The length of the CDR3 is 14 residues. Germline V gene sequence: CDR1 SGHVS, CDR2 FNYEAQ. Trimming took 2 bases from V and 6 from J, leaving 13 bases between them. The CDR3 spells CASSLFPRAHGYTF. As DNA, the CDR3 is TGTGCCAGCAGCTTATTTCCCAGGGCCCATGGCTACACCTTC.

This rearrangement joins TRBV9 to TRBJ2-1, with 7 bases fitting TRBD2. V lost 0 bases and J lost 9; bases outside the gene matches: 9. There are 15 residues in the CDR3. Germline CDR1 is SGDLS and CDR2 is YYNGEE. CDR3 loop: CASSVAGSGPSEQFF. DNA for the CDR3: TGTGCCAGCAGCGTAGCAGGTAGCGGGCCCAGTGAGCAGTTCTTC.

The chain employs TRBV28 and TRBJ1-2; no clear D gene. The CDR3 loop spans 10 amino acids. The germline V gene encodes CDR1 MDHEN and CDR2 SYDVKM. The V and J ends lost 8 bases and 4 bases respectively, with 5 bases between them. DNA for the CDR3: TGTGCCAGCGGGAGCTATGGCTACACCTTC. Its translation: CASGSYGYTF.

The chain links TRBV5-6 to TRBJ2-3, with TRBD1 matching over 7 bases. Germline trimming cut 3 bases from V and 3 bases from J; bases unmatched to any gene: 19. The germline CDR1 and CDR2 sequences are SGHDT and YYEEEE. The CDR3 contains 19 residues. The CDR3 DNA reads as TGTGCCAGCAGCTCATCGAGCCAACTTTGGACAGGAGATACAGATACGCAGTATTTT. Its translation is CASSSSSQLWTGDTDTQYF.

The V gene is TRBV10-2, the J gene TRBJ1-1; 8 bases fit TRBD1. J was trimmed by 3 bases and V by 6 bases; bases with no gene match: 3. The germline gives CDR1 WSHSY, CDR2 SAAADI. The CDR3 runs 13 residues. CDR3 nucleotide sequence: TGCGCCAGCAGGACACAGGGGGACACTGAAGCTTTCTTT. Protein sequence: CASRTQGDTEAFF.

The chain links TRBV30 to TRBJ2-1, with D perhaps TRBD2 (6 bases). This CDR3 has 17 amino acids. The germline V and J ends were trimmed by 3 bases and 0 bases, with 18 bases remaining between them. Germline V gene lookup returns CDR1 GTSNPN and CDR2 SVGIG (reference sequence). The CDR3 DNA is TGTGCCTGGAGACTGGATCTAGCGAAAGGCTCCTACAATGAGCAGTTCTTC. Translated: CAWRLDLAKGSYNEQFF.

V and J are TRBV24-1 and TRBJ1-1; a weak D match, TRBD1 (5 bases). Germline V gene lookup returns CDR1 KGHDR and CDR2 SFDVKD. This CDR3 has 17 amino acids. Trimming shortened V by 7 bases and J by 1 base, and 21 bases separated the two germline ends. This CDR3 reads CATRPGKRSNWNTEAFF. The DNA of the CDR3 is TGTGCCACCAGACCAGGGAAGAGGAGCAACTGGAACACTGAAGCTTTCTTT.

The CDR3 sequence: CASSFSPGQGGPQETQYF. Here the CDR3 DNA reads TGCGCCAGCAGCTTCAGCCCAGGACAGGGCGGTCCACAAGAGACCCAGTACTTC. This chain joins TRBV5-1 and TRBJ2-5; 8 bases map to TRBD1. V lost 2 bases, J lost 2 bases, and 14 bases stayed unmatched. The CDR3 extends over 18 amino acids. Germline V gene sequence: CDR1 SGHRS, CDR2 YFSETQ.

The V gene is TRBV7-9, the J gene TRBJ2-1; perhaps TRBD1 as D (6 bases). Germline CDR1 SEHNR, CDR2 FQNEAQ (reference sequence). V lost 5 bases and J lost 0, with 11 bases in between. This CDR3 is 15 amino acids long. The CDR3 is CASSPTGTSYNEQFF. The CDR3 nucleotides are TGTGCCAGCAGCCCAACAGGGACCTCCTACAATGAGCAGTTCTTC. Looking up the rest from reference TRBV7-9 and TRBJ2-1 gives the full variable domain: DTGVSQNPRHKITKRGQNVTFRCDPISEHNRLYWYRQTLGQGPEFLTYFQNEAQLEKSRLLSDRFSAERPKGSFSTLEIQRTEQGDSAMYLCASSPTGTSYNEQFFGPGTRLTVL.

This clone has a single count. Written as DNA, the CDR3 is TGTGCCAGCAGTAGGGACAACCCCGGGGAGCTGTTTTTT. Amino acids: CASSRDNPGELFF. J is TRBJ2-2 and V is TRBV12-3 or TRBV12-4; D is possibly TRBD1 (6 bases). V lost 5 bases, J lost 6 bases, and 10 bases lay in between. CDR3 length equals 13 residues.

V gene TRBV7-9 combines with J gene TRBJ2-7; D remains ambiguous. Germline CDR1 SEHNR, CDR2 FQNEAQ (reference sequence). The germline V and J ends were trimmed by 1 base and 2 bases, with 15 bases remaining between them. This CDR3 comprises 16 residues. As DNA, the CDR3 is TGTGCCAGCAGCTTAGTAATGTCCGACCGAGCCTACGAGCAGTACTTC. It is translated as CASSLVMSDRAYEQYF.

The genes are TRBV19 and TRBJ2-1; unclear D gene. The V end lost 1 base, the J end lost 2 bases, and 12 bases lay between the germline ends. Per germline, CDR1 LNHDA and CDR2 SQIVND (reference sequence). The CDR3 extends over 16 amino acids. CDR3 loop: CASSIVGEKPYNEQFF. The CDR3 DNA follows: TGTGCCAGTAGTATAGTCGGAGAGAAACCCTACAATGAGCAGTTCTTC.

On this clone: The sample holds other DNA sequences that translate to the same CDR3. The genes are TRBV9 and TRBJ1-1; 8 nucleotides agree with TRBD1. Germline trimming cut 2 bases from V and 2 bases from J; bases unmatched to any gene: 2. The CDR3 extends over 14 amino acids. CDR1 SGDLS and CDR2 YYNGEE come from the germline V gene. CDR3 coding DNA: TGTGCCAGCAGCGTCACAGGGGGAAACACTGAAGCTTTCTTT. This encodes CASSVTGGNTEAFF.

The V and J genes are TRBV5-4 and TRBJ2-7, with TRBD2 matching over 10 bases. The CDR3 spans 14 residues. Losses at the gene ends were 7 bases for V and 2 bases for J; bases not matched to a gene: 6. Per the germline V gene, CDR1 is SGHNT and CDR2 is YYREEE (reference sequence). This CDR3 reads CASSQGLAAYEQYF. Here the CDR3 DNA reads TGTGCCAGCTCCCAAGGACTAGCGGCCTACGAGCAGTACTTC.

This chain links TRBV6-6 with TRBJ1-1, with D perhaps matching TRBD1 (5 bases). The CDR3 sequence is 15 residues long. The germline gives CDR1 MNHNY, CDR2 SVGAGI (reference sequence). V shed 5 bases and J shed 1 base, with 14 bases lying between them. CDR3 bases: TGTGCCAGCAGTCATCCGCAAGGACAGAACACTGAAGCTTTCTTT. Translating gives CASSHPQGQNTEAFF.

The chain uses TRBV19 and TRBJ1-2; TRBD1 aligns across 7 bases. Germline CDR1 is LNHDA and CDR2 is SQIVND (reference sequence). Trimming cost V 5 bases and J 5 bases; bases outside gene matches: 8. CDR3 length: 14 residues. CDR3 DNA: TGTGCCAGTAGTTCAACACAGGGGCGGTATGGCTACACCTTC. Translation: CASSSTQGRYGYTF.

V is TRBV5-5 and J is TRBJ1-2; tentatively, D is TRBD1 (6 bases). Deletions cut 3 bases from V and 3 bases from J, with 15 bases between. The germline gives CDR1 SGHKS, CDR2 YYEKEE (reference sequence). The CDR3 loop spans 15 amino acids. CDR3 sequence: CASSSQGSIDYGYTF. The CDR3 DNA sequence: TGTGCCAGCAGCTCACAGGGTTCCATCGACTATGGCTACACCTTC. The full variable domain, completed using reference TRBV5-5 and TRBJ1-2, is DAGVTQSPTHLIKTRGQQVTLRCSPISGHKSVSWYQQVLGQGPQFIFQYYEKEERGRGNFPDRFSARQFPNYSSELNVNALLLGDSALYLCASSSQGSIDYGYTFGSGTRLTVV.

The rearrangement links TRBV6-5 to TRBJ2-7; 11 bases are a match to TRBD1. This CDR3 spans 15 amino acids. V lost 4 bases to trimming and J lost 2 bases; unmatched junction nucleotides: 4. Germline CDR1 and CDR2: MNHEY and SVGAGI. CDR3: CASSSPGQGAYEQYF. The CDR3 DNA sequence: TGTGCCAGCAGTTCGCCGGGACAGGGGGCCTACGAGCAGTACTTC.